Listed below are T cell receptor beta chains from one sample, sequenced in a study of Ad26.COV2.S vaccination and SARS-CoV-2 variants. Data came from immunoSEQ multiplex PCR; TCRdb stores just in-frame clones and leaves some out. The repertoire holds 380,000 or so clones, with about 88% as singletons. The specimen was peripheral blood, collected in a trial of Ad26.COV2.S vaccine versus placebo. Receptor source: a person aged 18-60 years who received the Ad26.COV2.S COVID-19 vaccine or a placebo. CDR3s include the opening cysteine and the closing phenylalanine or tryptophan. The D gene is left open where the match is weak. Where a row states a size, it is once, few, many or the class of an expanded clone; other rows omit it.

CDR3 length,V gene,clone size,D gene,J gene,CDR3 protein,CDR3 DNA
14,TRBV7-9,NA,NA,TRBJ2-5,CASSLMAGEETQYF,TGTGCCAGCAGCTTAATGGCAGGGGAAGAGACCCAGTACTTC
14,TRBV6-2/TRBV6-3,NA,NA,TRBJ1-1,CASSEPGRATEAFF,TGTGCCAGCAGTGAGCCGGGGAGGGCGACAGAAGCTTTCTTT
12,TRBV12-3/TRBV12-4,NA,TRBD2,TRBJ2-3,CASGRAVDTQYF,TGTGCCAGCGGGAGGGCCGTAGATACGCAGTATTTT
12,TRBV28,NA,NA,TRBJ2-5,CASSFGQETQYF,TGTGCCAGCAGTTTCGGGCAAGAGACCCAGTACTTC
16,TRBV9,once,TRBD1,TRBJ1-4,CASSGGAQGYGEKLFF,TGTGCCAGCAGCGGGGGGGCACAGGGGTACGGTGAAAAACTGTTTTTT
11,TRBV12-3/TRBV12-4,few,NA,TRBJ1-2,CASSTNYGYTF,TGTGCCAGCAGCACTAACTATGGCTACACCTTC
14,TRBV6-5,NA,TRBD1,TRBJ2-5,CASSYGTGGETQYF,TGTGCCAGCAGTTACGGGACAGGTGGAGAGACCCAGTACTTC
16,TRBV28,NA,TRBD1,TRBJ2-5,CASRWDRGRLSETQYF,TGTGCCAGCAGGTGGGACAGGGGGCGCTTGTCGGAGACCCAGTACTTC
15,TRBV28,NA,TRBD2,TRBJ2-7,CASSLSRGLAYEQYF,TGTGCCAGCAGTTTATCCCGCGGACTAGCTTACGAGCAGTACTTC
17,TRBV6-2/TRBV6-3,NA,TRBD2,TRBJ2-1,CASSSFGVAGGRSEQFF,TGTGCCAGCAGTTCGTTTGGAGTAGCGGGGGGGCGTAGTGAGCAGTTCTTC
16,TRBV19,NA,NA,TRBJ2-7,CASSIGPGSDPYEQYF,TGTGCCAGTAGTATCGGCCCTGGGTCGGACCCCTACGAGCAGTACTTC
14,TRBV7-8,NA,NA,TRBJ2-5,CASSFGTYQETQYF,TGTGCCAGCAGCTTCGGGACTTACCAAGAGACCCAGTACTTC
16,TRBV25-1,NA,TRBD2,TRBJ2-5,CASSSRSLAGRETQYF,TGTGCCAGCAGTTCGAGGTCTCTAGCGGGTCGAGAGACCCAGTACTTC
17,TRBV5-1,NA,NA,TRBJ2-5,CASSFTAARQLRETQYF,TGCGCCAGCAGCTTCACCGCCGCCCGGCAGCTACGAGAGACCCAGTACTTC
16,TRBV6-2/TRBV6-3,NA,NA,TRBJ2-3,CASSYSMGIGTDTQYF,TGTGCCAGCAGTTACTCGATGGGAATCGGTACAGATACGCAGTATTTT
16,TRBV4-3,NA,NA,TRBJ2-7,CASSQDRGARMGEQYF,TGCGCCAGCAGCCAAGATAGGGGCGCGAGGATGGGCGAGCAGTACTTC
17,TRBV7-9,NA,TRBD2,TRBJ2-1,CASSLGGGALFRHEQFF,TGTGCCAGCAGCTTAGGCGGGGGGGCTTTATTTCGACATGAGCAGTTCTTC
13,TRBV5-4,NA,NA,TRBJ2-5,CASSLGPSETQYF,TGTGCCAGCAGCTTGGGCCCTAGCGAGACCCAGTACTTC
13,TRBV28,NA,TRBD1,TRBJ1-2,CASSGDRGYGYTF,TGTGCCAGCAGTGGTGACAGGGGGTATGGCTACACCTTC
17,TRBV28,NA,TRBD2,TRBJ2-3,CASSPFLTSGSTDTQYF,TGTGCCAGCAGTCCTTTTTTGACTAGCGGGAGCACAGATACGCAGTATTTT
14,TRBV28,NA,NA,TRBJ2-7,CASSLGGRSYEQYF,TGTGCCAGCAGCCTCGGGGGCAGGTCCTACGAGCAGTACTTC
20,TRBV6-7,NA,TRBD1,TRBJ2-3,CASSRGQGLSTPFSTDTQYF,TGTGCCAGCAGTCGGGGACAGGGGCTTTCCACTCCTTTTAGCACAGATACGCAGTATTTT
15,TRBV10-3,NA,NA,TRBJ2-2,CAISESVGYTGELFF,TGTGCCATCAGTGAGTCTGTGGGGTACACCGGGGAGCTGTTTTTT
14,TRBV28,NA,NA,TRBJ2-3,CASSLWQHPDTQYF,TGTGCCAGCAGTTTGTGGCAGCATCCAGATACGCAGTATTTT
14,TRBV3-1/TRBV3-2,NA,NA,TRBJ1-5,CASSLGGAYQPQHF,TGTGCCAGCAGCCTAGGGGGGGCGTATCAGCCCCAGCATTTT
16,TRBV24-1,NA,TRBD2,TRBJ2-1,CATSEPTSGSLNEQFF,TGTGCCACCAGTGAGCCGACTAGCGGGAGTCTCAATGAGCAGTTCTTC
18,TRBV7-2,NA,TRBD1,TRBJ1-6,CASSSRQGSDLRNSPLHF,TGTGCCAGCAGCTCCCGACAGGGCAGCGATCTTAGGAATTCACCCCTCCACTTT
18,TRBV5-1,NA,TRBD2,TRBJ2-5,CASSLAYQSSGRRETQYF,TGCGCCAGCAGCTTGGCCTATCAGAGTAGCGGGAGGCGGGAGACCCAGTACTTC
13,TRBV3-1/TRBV3-2,NA,NA,TRBJ1-1,CASSQGGTIGAFF,TGTGCCAGCAGCCAGGGTGGGACAATAGGGGCTTTCTTT
14,TRBV9,NA,TRBD1,TRBJ2-7,CASSTTGSSYEQYF,TGTGCCAGCAGCACGACAGGGAGCTCCTACGAGCAGTACTTC
17,TRBV4-3,NA,NA,TRBJ1-1,CASSQDWRAGLNTEAFF,TGCGCCAGCAGCCAAGATTGGCGAGCAGGGCTGAACACTGAAGCTTTCTTT
15,TRBV5-1,NA,NA,TRBJ2-5,CASSRRPQTLETQYF,TGCGCCAGCAGCAGACGACCCCAAACCTTGGAGACCCAGTACTTC
11,TRBV11-3,NA,NA,TRBJ1-2,CASSLTSGYTF,TGTGCCAGCAGCTTAACCAGCGGCTACACCTTC
13,TRBV29-1,NA,TRBD1,TRBJ2-7,CSVPGQGAYEQYF,TGCAGCGTTCCGGGACAGGGGGCCTACGAGCAGTACTTC
13,TRBV18,NA,TRBD2,TRBJ2-7,CASSQAGEGEQYF,TGTGCCAGCTCACAGGCGGGAGAGGGCGAGCAGTACTTC
15,TRBV14,once,TRBD1,TRBJ2-7,CASQRPPGQPYEQYF,TGTGCCAGCCAACGTCCCCCGGGACAGCCCTACGAGCAGTACTTC
12,TRBV28,NA,NA,TRBJ1-1,CASSLTDTEAFF,TGTGCCAGCAGTTTAACGGATACTGAAGCTTTCTTT
15,TRBV5-1,once,TRBD1,TRBJ2-7,CASSQIQGVGYEQYF,TGCGCCAGCAGCCAAATACAGGGGGTTGGCTACGAGCAGTACTTC
15,TRBV5-1,NA,TRBD1,TRBJ2-1,CASSLGQGAGNEQFF,TGCGCCAGCAGCTTGGGACAGGGGGCAGGGAATGAGCAGTTCTTC